These 16 T cell receptor beta chains share one sample of origin, sequenced in a study of regulatory T cells in long-lasting Graves disease. Time point: newly diagnosed GD, antithyroid drugs for less than 3 months. PBMC RNA served as the TCR library source. Combining iRepertoire HTBI primers with Arm-PCR of CDR3 regions, the authors built TCR beta libraries. TCRdb reprocessed the multiplex PCR reads via MiXCR and lists one record per CDR3 protein. The sample carries just over 600,000 distinct CDR3 sequences, roughly 16% recorded once. These same records also appear under a second study, on T cells in Graves' hyperthyroidism and ophthalmopathy.

The input for sequencing was peripheral blood mononuclear cells (PBMCs), taken at new diagnosis, from a patient treated with antithyroid drugs. The receptors were gathered from a woman aged 25 to 39 with Graves disease.

This clonotype turned up a few times. This sequence joins TRBV10-3 and TRBJ2-7; either TRBD1 or TRBD2 may fit D (5 bases each). The J call may be mistaken, given a closer DNA end match to TRBJ2-3. Germline loops: CDR1 ENHRY, CDR2 SYGVKD. The CDR3 has 12 amino acids. The CDR3 nucleotides read TGTGCCATCAGTGAGTCGGGGGATGCGCAGTATTTT. Amino acid sequence: CAISESGDAQYF.

V and J are TRBV28 and TRBJ2-7; D uncertain. V dropped 6 bases and J dropped 0 bases, with 12 bases sitting between them. Germline V gives CDR1 MDHEN, CDR2 SYDVKM. The CDR3 is 14 residues long. CDR3 bases: TGTGCCAGCAGCTCAAGCGATTACTCCTACGAGCAGTACTTC. It specifies CASSSSDYSYEQYF.

This rearrangement joins TRBV11-2 to TRBJ2-1; D may be TRBD1 (5 bases). Trimming cost V 2 bases and J 2 bases, with 10 bases left between them. The CDR3 contains 15 residues. Per germline, CDR1 SGHAT and CDR2 FQNNGV. CDR3: CASSLLGLTYNEQFF. The CDR3 DNA is TGTGCCAGCAGCTTACTGGGGCTGACCTACAATGAGCAGTTCTTC.

This clonotype was observed many times. The rearrangement joins TRBV27 to TRBJ1-4, with D possibly being TRBD1 (5 bases). This CDR3 is built from 14 residues. CDR1 MNHEY and CDR2 SMNVEV come from the germline V gene (reference sequence). With 2 bases removed from V and 8 bases from J, the gap between germline ends came to 12 bases. CDR3 region: CASSLQGSSEKLFF. The DNA of the CDR3 is TGTGCCAGCAGTTTACAGGGTAGTTCCGAAAAACTGTTTTTT.

The CDR3 protein is CASSEGVPGIYEQYF. The CDR3 coding sequence is TGTGCCAGCAGTGAGGGGGTTCCAGGGATCTACGAGCAGTACTTC. The chain couples TRBV6-1 to TRBJ2-7; D tentatively fits TRBD1 or TRBD2 (5 bases each). With 3 bases removed from V and 3 bases from J, the gap between germline ends came to 15 bases. In germline, CDR1 is MNHNS, CDR2 SASEGT. This CDR3 has 15 amino acids.

With respect to this clonotype: A junction end diverges from the germline sequence, so it may reflect a read error. This rearrangement joins TRBV11-2 to TRBJ2-1; D possibly matches TRBD1 or TRBD2 (5 bases each). This CDR3 comprises 15 residues. Germline values: CDR1 SGHAT, CDR2 FQNNGV. Here the CDR3 DNA reads TGCGCCAGCAGCCAAGGCCCATGGTCGGGGACTGAGCAGTTCTTC. Translating gives CASSQGPWSGTEQFF.

This clonotype has a count of ten or more. The V gene is TRBV20-1, the J gene TRBJ2-7; D unclear. V lost 1 base and J 2 bases, leaving 6 bases between the germline ends. This CDR3 is 12 amino acids long. The germline V gene has CDR1 DFQATT and CDR2 SNEGSKA (reference sequence). CDR3 bases: TGCAGTGCTAGAGGTCTCACCTACGAGCAGTACTTC. It codes for CSARGLTYEQYF.

The rearrangement links TRBV18 to TRBJ2-1; 9 nucleotides line up with TRBD1. There are 13 residues in the CDR3. Germline CDR1 is KGHSH and CDR2 is LQKENI. The ends lost 4 bases at V and 9 bases at J; junction bases unmatched: 4. The CDR3 DNA reads TGTGCCAGCTCACTCACAGGGGGCAGTGAGCAGTTCTTC. Protein: CASSLTGGSEQFF.

The table lists this clonotype with many counts. J is TRBJ2-3 and V is TRBV20-1; D is undetermined. The CDR3 runs 12 residues. Between the trimmed V and J ends, which lost 4 bases and 0 bases, there was a span of 5 bases. From germline, CDR1 is DFQATT and CDR2 SNEGSKA (reference sequence). The CDR3 DNA is TGCAGTGCTAAGCAGAGCACAGATACGCAGTATTTT. Translation gives CSAKQSTDTQYF.

This clonotype occurred many times. The rearrangement uses TRBV24-1 and TRBJ2-7; TRBD2 matches at 10 bases. The V gene's germline CDR1 is KGHDR and CDR2 SFDVKD. V trimming: 1 base; J trimming: 4 bases; junction bases outside the gene matches: 3. The CDR3 runs 15 residues. CDR3 bases: TGTGCCACCAGTGATTTTACTAGCGGGACGTACGAGCAGTACTTC. Its protein product is CATSDFTSGTYEQYF.

The sample holds many counts of this clonotype. The chain recombines TRBV3-1 with TRBJ2-5, with 7 bases matching TRBD1. The CDR3 has 16 amino acids. Germline values: CDR1 LGHDT, CDR2 YNNKEL (reference sequence). V lost 0 bases to trimming and J lost 3 bases; unmatched junction nucleotides: 7. CDR3 loop: CASSQDRGRLEETQYF. The CDR3 DNA reads TGTGCCAGCAGCCAAGATAGGGGGCGGCTAGAAGAGACCCAGTACTTC.

This clonotype was counted ten times or more. This rearrangement joins TRBV30 to TRBJ2-3; D may be TRBD1 (6 bases). This CDR3 has 14 residues. The germline gives CDR1 GTSNPN, CDR2 SVGIG (reference sequence). V shed 0 bases and J shed 1 base, with 8 bases lying between them. The CDR3, as DNA: TGTGCCTGGAGTGTACAGGGAGGCACAGATACGCAGTATTTT. This translates into CAWSVQGGTDTQYF.

The chain combines TRBV6-4 with TRBJ1-5; D is possibly TRBD1 (5 bases). Trimming took off 10 bases at V and 0 bases at J, with 10 bases between the two ends. CDR1 MRHNA and CDR2 SNTAGT come from the germline V gene. The CDR3 totals 13 residues. The CDR3, as DNA: TGTGCCATCGGACACCTTAGCAATCAGCCCCAGCATTTT. Its translation: CAIGHLSNQPQHF.

The chain combines TRBV6-5 with TRBJ2-3; 7 nucleotides match TRBD1. The J call may be in error: the DNA end matches TRBJ2-5 better. CDR3 size: 15 residues. Germline CDR1 and CDR2: MNHEY and SVGAGI. The CDR3 DNA reads TGTGCCAGCAGTTATTCTAACTCGGGACAGGAGACCCAGTACTTC. Amino acid sequence: CASSYSNSGQETQYF.

This clonotype was observed at least ten times. The chain uses TRBV6-1 and TRBJ1-5, with D unclear. Trimming took off 6 bases at V and 0 bases at J, with 9 bases between the two ends. In germline, CDR1 is MNHNS, CDR2 SASEGT. CDR3 length: 14 amino acids. CDR3 DNA: TGTGCCAGCAGCGAACAGTTTAGCAATCAGCCCCAGCATTTT. Translating gives CASSEQFSNQPQHF.

The chain recombines TRBV19 with TRBJ2-3, with 8 bases fitting TRBD2. With V trimmed by 5 bases and J by 5 bases, 9 bases remained unmatched. The CDR3 length is 15 residues. Germline V gene data show CDR1 as LNHDA and CDR2 as SQIVND (reference sequence). CDR3 protein: CASSPLGAGVDTQYF. The CDR3 region has the DNA TGTGCCAGTAGTCCCCTTGGAGCGGGAGTAGATACGCAGTATTTT.